This TCR beta chain emerged from a study of PD-L1 blockade in urothelial cancer. Study-wide background: Patients arrived having already received 0 to 3 prior chemotherapy regimens. Researchers looked at the blood 3 weeks (second dose) and 6 weeks after treatment began.

The method was immunoSEQ multiplex PCR; TCRdb's version includes in-frame clones alone and lacks a portion of them. The sample holds approximately 100,000 clones, roughly 84% seen once. The CDR3 is 13 residues long. CDR1 and CDR2 from the germline V gene are SGHRS and YFSETQ. Trimming took 2 bases from V and 3 from J, leaving 8 bases between them. Here the sequenced sample was PBMCs, taken around atezolizumab (anti-PD-L1) treatment. The chain has TRBV5-1 and TRBJ2-5, with no clear D. The source is a man between 45 and 60 years old with urothelial cancer. CDR3 sequence (DNA): TGCGCCAGCAGCTTTGGAACAGAAGAGACCCAGTACTTC. It specifies CASSFGTEETQYF.